The T cell receptor (beta chain) described here comes from a study of blood T cell repertoires in COVID-19. About the research overall: Samples came from the United States, Italy and Spain, spanning acute and convalescent COVID-19. Sample material is recorded as cDNA or gDNA derived from T cells, B-cell-depleted T cells, or PBMCs.

Profiled with immunoSEQ multiplex PCR; TCRdb holds only in-frame clones, not every one. The sample lists under 200,000 clones, over 80% seen once, with under 3.5% in the top ten. This CDR3 contains 14 residues. Germline V lookup: CDR1 SGHNT, CDR2 YYREEE (reference sequence). V shed 6 bases and J 6 bases; nucleotides not matched to a gene: 8. The TCR was taken from a woman aged 55-70 years with acute or convalescent COVID-19. The gene calls are TRBV5-4 and TRBJ2-3; 9 positions match TRBD1. The material sequenced was peripheral blood. CDR3 region: CASTFTGGEDTQYF. In DNA form, the CDR3 reads TGTGCCAGCACGTTCACAGGGGGCGAGGATACGCAGTATTTT.